This T cell receptor beta chain was profiled in a study of blood T cell repertoires in COVID-19 (dated by TCRdb to the early 2020s). The study in broad terms: Collaborator samples came from the United States, Italy and Spain and covered acute and convalescent phases of COVID-19. The material from the prospective study consisted of cDNA or gDNA derived from T cells, B-cell-depleted T cells, or PBMCs. The dataset comprised deeply sampled blood TCRbeta repertoires from subjects exposed to, actively infected with, or recovered from COVID-19. The repertoires were released in a freely available public database intended as a resource for research on the immune response to SARS-CoV-2. Samples came from the ongoing ImmuneRACE study (first 160 participants) plus 1,254 subjects from 6 global collaborators. Nearly every sample came with metadata listing a de-identified subject ID, COVID-19 status, age in years and sex. HLA class I and class II types, where available, came from metadata supplied by the sample provider rather than from assay-based typing. Here is what the overall study found, with its caveats: How much clinical and demographic metadata was included differed by source and by participant, and the metadata was provided uncurated.

The germline V gene sets CDR1 to SGHVS and CDR2 to FQNEAQ. From the cysteine up to the phenylalanine, the CDR3 has a length of 13 residues. Left in the record is the CDR3 DNA by itself, 39 bases read in frame from the first base. V is cut by 0 bases and J by 8 bases, and the space between the germline ends is 8 bases. One collaborating source in Seattle enrolled patients while the patients were actively infected and followed the patients over time throughout the course of disease. Collaborating institutions collected whole blood in K2EDTA tubes following their own protocols. For TCRbeta analysis, collaborator samples were shipped as frozen whole blood, as isolated PBMCs, or as DNA extracted from either sample type. There are a few counts of this clone. No cognate antigen has been identified for it. Base qualities are missing; no much larger clone stands one base away. TCRbeta CDR3 regions were amplified from genomic DNA by means of the immunoSEQ Assay, a bias-controlled multiplex PCR. From the authors' description of their analysis: Nucleated cell counts per sample were estimated from amplification of reference gene primers within the assay. Sequence reads were collapsed and filtered to measure the absolute abundance of every unique TCRbeta CDR3 rearrangement. For each sample, productive Simpson clonality was calculated as the square root of Simpson's diversity index over productive rearrangements. The table comes from immuneACCESS by way of TCRdb, which keeps in-frame sequences with V and J called. Part of the clones is missing from these tables; in studies checked, under half for an unresolved V gene and the rest for unknown reasons. V and J calls plus clone size are reproduced from that table; the DNA served to infer D and trimming. This sample holds 250,000 to 400,000 clones; roughly nine tenths were observed only once. 2.5% to 3% of the sample rests with the top ten.

The sequence is built from TRBV7-8 and TRBJ1-5, with the D gene too uncertain to name. Sequences were obtained from peripheral blood. This sequence originates from a woman aged 25 to 39 with COVID-19, enrolled during active disease. The CDR3 amino acid sequence is: CASSLARVEPQHF. The DNA sequence is given as TGTGCCAGCAGCTTAGCGCGGGTCGAGCCCCAGCATTTT.